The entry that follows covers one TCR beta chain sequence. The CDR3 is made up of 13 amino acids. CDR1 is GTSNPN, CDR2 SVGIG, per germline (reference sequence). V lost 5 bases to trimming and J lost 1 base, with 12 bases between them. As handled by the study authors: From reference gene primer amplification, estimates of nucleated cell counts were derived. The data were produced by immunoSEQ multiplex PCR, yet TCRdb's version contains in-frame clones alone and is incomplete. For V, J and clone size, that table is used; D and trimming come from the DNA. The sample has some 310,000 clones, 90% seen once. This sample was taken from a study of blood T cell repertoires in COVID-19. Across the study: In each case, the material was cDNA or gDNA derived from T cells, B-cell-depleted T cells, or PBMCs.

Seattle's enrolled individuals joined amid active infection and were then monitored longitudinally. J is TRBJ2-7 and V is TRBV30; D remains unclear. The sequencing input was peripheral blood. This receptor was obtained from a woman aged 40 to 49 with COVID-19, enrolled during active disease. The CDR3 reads CAWLPLRSYEQYF. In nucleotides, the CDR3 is TGTGCCTGGCTCCCTCTCCGTTCCTACGAGCAGTACTTC.